One sample yielded the 30 T cell receptor beta chains listed below, sequenced in a study of T cells in Graves' hyperthyroidism and ophthalmopathy. It was RNA transcripts that yielded the amplified TCR beta CDR3 regions. The TCR CDR3 first-round RT-PCR relied on the HTBI primer set. TCRdb re-called the multiplex PCR reads through MiXCR, storing one row per CDR3 protein. The table includes a few hundred thousand distinct CDR3 sequences, approximately 16% detected once. Sequencing was done on a sample of blood. The receptors originated from a woman aged 45-65 years with Graves' hyperthyroidism.

The table lists this clonotype with a few counts. At one boundary the junction diverges from the germline segment, which might be a read error. The V gene is TRBV19, the J gene TRBJ2-7; perhaps TRBD1 as D (6 bases). CDR1 is LNHDA and CDR2 is SQIVND in the germline V gene (reference sequence). The CDR3 spans 15 residues. CDR3 region: CASSVGGTYTYKQYF. The CDR3 DNA follows: TGTGCCAGTAGTGTAGGGGGAACCTATACCTACAAGCAGTACTTC.

This clonotype showed up just a few times. The CDR3 DNA sequence: TGTGCCAGCTGCGTGGGGGACTATGGCTACACCTTC. Translation: CASCVGDYGYTF. The J gene is TRBJ1-2, the V gene TRBV28; D might be TRBD1 (5 bases). Germline values: CDR1 MDHEN, CDR2 SYDVKM. V was cut by 8 bases and J by 3 bases, with 10 bases left in between. This CDR3 spans 12 amino acids.

This clonotype showed up many times. The chain has TRBV24-1 and TRBJ2-3; D unclear. Trimming pared 3 bases from V and 5 bases from J, leaving 14 bases between. This CDR3 is built from 15 residues. CDR1 and CDR2 (germline): KGHDR, SFDVKD. CDR3 coding DNA: TGTGCCACCAGTGATGTAGGTTTGCGGAAAGATACGCAGTATTTT. Protein: CATSDVGLRKDTQYF.

The table lists this clonotype with many counts. The chain recombines TRBV3-1 with TRBJ2-7, with TRBD1 matching 8 bases. The V and J ends lost 8 bases and 5 bases, in that order; junction bases with no gene match: 8. Germline lookup yields CDR1 LGHDT and CDR2 YNNKEL (reference sequence). The CDR3 covers 13 residues. The DNA of the CDR3 is TGTGCCAGCTTTCGACAGGGGACGGACGAGCAGTACTTC. It yields the protein CASFRQGTDEQYF.

Comments on this clonotype: One end of the junction fails to match germline, which may point to a read error. The chain is built from TRBV7-9 and TRBJ2-3, with D possibly matching TRBD2 (7 bases). CDR3 length: 13 residues. Germline V lookup: CDR1 SEHNR, CDR2 FQNEAQ (reference sequence). The CDR3 spells CASSSGGPDTQYF. Here the CDR3 DNA reads TGCGCCAGCAGCTCGGGGGGCCCAGATACGCAGTATTTT.

The sample holds a few counts of this clonotype. This chain uses TRBV9 with TRBJ1-4; TRBD1 aligns across 12 bases. The CDR3 loop spans 18 amino acids. V shed 3 bases and J 4 bases; nucleotides not matched to a gene: 10. Germline CDR1 and CDR2: SGDLS and YYNGEE. DNA for the CDR3: TGTGCCAGCAGCGCCCGGGACAGGGGGCAGGGGGGTAATGAAAAACTGTTTTTT. Translation: CASSARDRGQGGNEKLFF.

The CDR3 sequence: CASRFRLGYTF. CDR3 nucleotide sequence: TGTGCCAGCAGATTCAGGCTGGGCTACACCTTC. The chain uses TRBV28 and TRBJ1-2; no clear D gene. Per germline, CDR1 MDHEN and CDR2 SYDVKM. V lost 6 bases and J 8 bases, leaving 10 bases between the germline ends. The CDR3 spans 11 residues.

Comment on this clonotype: Since a much larger clone is just one base distant, this may be a read error. This CDR3 is CATSDRSGSRTYERFF. As DNA, the CDR3 is TGTGCCACCAGTGATCGTAGCGGGAGCCGTACATATGAGCGGTTCTTC. The V gene is TRBV24-1, the J gene TRBJ2-1; 9 bases agree with TRBD2. This CDR3 region has 16 residues. The germline gives CDR1 KGHDR, CDR2 SFDVKD.

This clonotype was recorded at least ten times. The chain employs TRBV7-2 and TRBJ1-1; D is ambiguous. Trimming left V 5 bases short and J 0 bases short, with 10 bases between. In germline, CDR1 is SGHTA, CDR2 FQGNSA. This CDR3 has 14 amino acids. CDR3 residues: CASSPGGMNTEAFF. The CDR3 DNA is TGTGCCAGCAGCCCCGGAGGGATGAACACTGAAGCTTTCTTT.

This clonotype occurred many times. This chain uses TRBV6-1 with TRBJ2-7, with D possibly being TRBD1 (7 bases). V was shortened by 3 bases and J by 4 bases, with 10 bases between the two germline ends. CDR1 and CDR2 from the germline V gene are MNHNS and SASEGT. The CDR3 length is 13 residues. Here the CDR3 reads CASSETGRYEQYF. DNA for the CDR3: TGTGCCAGCAGTGAGACAGGGAGGTACGAGCAGTACTTC.

This clonotype was detected many times. The chain carries TRBV28 and TRBJ2-2; the match to TRBD2 covers 7 bases. V shed 3 bases, J shed 5 bases, and the junction held 15 bases outside the gene matches. Per germline, CDR1 MDHEN and CDR2 SYDVKM. The CDR3 totals 18 residues. The CDR3 DNA is TGTGCCAGCAGTTTCTTTCCACCGTCAGCGGGGTTTACCGGGGAGCTGTTTTTT. Translation gives CASSFFPPSAGFTGELFF. Combining the CDR3 with reference TRBV28 and TRBJ2-2 gives the whole variable domain DVKVTQSSRYLVKRTGEKVFLECVQDMDHENMFWYRQDPGLGLRLIYFSYDVKMKEKGDIPEGYSVSREKKERFSLILESASTNQTSMYLCASSFFPPSAGFTGELFFGEGSRLTVL.

This clonotype turned up a few times. The chain combines TRBV9 with TRBJ2-3; no definite D call. Trimming stripped 0 bases from V and 3 bases from J, with 11 bases between. Per the germline V gene, CDR1 is SGDLS and CDR2 is YYNGEE. The CDR3 has 15 residues. The CDR3 sequence: CASSVVEYRTDTQYF. CDR3 nucleotides: TGTGCCAGCAGCGTAGTTGAGTATCGGACAGATACGCAGTATTTT.

This clonotype was observed many times. This chain links TRBV10-1 with TRBJ2-1; 12 bases agree with TRBD2. Germline CDR1 is WNHNN and CDR2 is SYGVQD (reference sequence). The V and J ends lost 4 bases and 8 bases, in that order; junction bases with no gene match: 3. The CDR3 spans 14 residues. The CDR3 nucleotides read TGCGCCAGCAGTGGGACTAGCGGGACCGATGAGCAGTTCTTC. Translated: CASSGTSGTDEQFF.

The CDR3 DNA is TGTGCCAGCAGCTTAATGTTCCCTTCGAACCCGAACACCGGGGAGCTGTTTTTT. Encoded protein: CASSLMFPSNPNTGELFF. The chain employs TRBV11-2 and TRBJ2-2; D unresolved. Per germline, CDR1 SGHAT and CDR2 FQNNGV. V was pared by 2 bases and J by 0 bases, with 16 bases between. The CDR3 loop spans 18 amino acids. Together with reference TRBV11-2 and TRBJ2-2, the CDR3 gives the full variable domain: EAGVAQSPRYKIIEKRQSVAFWCNPISGHATLYWYQQILGQGPKLLIQFQNNGVVDDSQLPKDRFSAERLKGVDSTLKIQPAKLEDSAVYLCASSLMFPSNPNTGELFFGEGSRLTVL.

The table lists this clonotype with many counts. The V and J genes are TRBV6-1 and TRBJ1-1; D is unresolved. V lost 5 bases, J lost 0 bases, and 16 bases lay in between. The germline CDR1 and CDR2 sequences are MNHNS and SASEGT. CDR3 length: 16 residues. The CDR3 loop reads CASSYSGPSLNTEAFF. The CDR3 DNA reads as TGTGCCAGCAGTTACTCTGGCCCCAGTTTGAACACTGAAGCTTTCTTT.

The chain links TRBV5-6 to TRBJ2-1, with D possibly TRBD2 on 5 matching bases. Germline V CDR1 and CDR2: SGHDT, YYEEEE. Trimming cost V 4 bases and J 5 bases, with 13 bases left between them. CDR3 length: 14 amino acids. This chain's CDR3 is CASSPFGSNNEQFF. DNA of the CDR3: TGTGCCAGCAGCCCCTTTGGGAGTAACAATGAGCAGTTCTTC.

This clonotype has at least ten counts. The rearrangement joins TRBV30 to TRBJ1-1, with D possibly being TRBD1 (6 bases). Germline V gene lookup returns CDR1 GTSNPN and CDR2 SVGIG (reference sequence). Trimming removed 3 bases from V and 3 bases from J, with 17 bases in between. There are 15 residues in the CDR3. CDR3 sequence (DNA): TGTGCCTGGAGCTCCTGGGGGGGGGCGGACACTGAAGCTTTCTTT. Protein sequence: CAWSSWGGADTEAFF.

Points on this clonotype: Given a much more abundant clone one base away, this may be a read error. The CDR3 DNA is TGTGCCAGCAGTCGGGACAATAGCAATCAGCCCCAGCGTTTT. It encodes CASSRDNSNQPQRF. The rearrangement uses TRBV12-3 or TRBV12-4 and TRBJ1-5; a possible D gene is TRBD1 (6 bases). The CDR3 runs to 14 residues.

This clonotype was recorded many times. The chain employs TRBV24-1 and TRBJ2-1; either TRBD1 or TRBD2 may fit D (7 bases each). This CDR3 region has 18 residues. Germline V gene sequence: CDR1 KGHDR, CDR2 SFDVKD. V was pared by 2 bases and J by 0 bases, with 16 bases between. This chain's CDR3 is CATSDYRGRGGSYNEQFF. The CDR3 DNA follows: TGTGCCACCAGTGATTACCGCGGCAGGGGGGGCTCCTACAATGAGCAGTTCTTC.

This clonotype was counted between two and nine times. CDR3 bases: TGTGCCAGCAGTAGAGGACAGGGGGAGACTGAAGCTTTCTTT. This sequence encodes CASSRGQGETEAFF. The chain joins TRBV5-8 to TRBJ1-1; TRBD1 matches at 10 bases. The CDR3 has 14 residues. CDR1 and CDR2 from the germline V gene are SGHTS and YDEGEE. Trimming removed 5 bases from V and 5 bases from J; junction bases left unmatched: 6.

Ten or more counts support this clonotype. This sequence joins TRBV11-2 and TRBJ1-5, with unresolved D. The CDR3 has 13 residues. CDR1 and CDR2 from the germline V gene are SGHAT and FQNNGV. V shed 3 bases and J shed 1 base, with 4 bases lying between them. CDR3 protein: CASSFESNQPQHF. For the CDR3, the DNA is TGTGCCAGCAGCTTCGAGAGCAATCAGCCCCAGCATTTT. Full variable domain (missing parts from reference TRBV11-2 and TRBJ1-5): EAGVAQSPRYKIIEKRQSVAFWCNPISGHATLYWYQQILGQGPKLLIQFQNNGVVDDSQLPKDRFSAERLKGVDSTLKIQPAKLEDSAVYLCASSFESNQPQHFGDGTRLSIL.

The chain links TRBV15 to TRBJ1-2, with D uncertain. CDR3 length: 16 residues. Germline V gives CDR1 LNHNV, CDR2 YYDKDF (reference sequence). V lost 0 bases, J lost 8 bases, and 19 bases lay in between. This CDR3 is CATSRDDPRASQGYTF. The CDR3 DNA follows: TGTGCCACCAGCAGAGACGACCCCCGGGCCTCCCAGGGCTACACCTTC.

This clonotype was found a few times. The V gene is TRBV29-1, the J gene TRBJ1-1; TRBD1 agrees at 8 bases. V lost 7 bases to trimming and J lost 3 bases; unmatched junction nucleotides: 7. Germline loops: CDR1 SQVTM, CDR2 ANQGSEA. This CDR3 comprises 13 residues. CDR3 coding DNA: TGCAGCGCCCGAATACAGGGGGACACTGAAGCTTTCTTT. Protein: CSARIQGDTEAFF.

This clonotype has more than one count but fewer than ten. The CDR3 nucleotides are TGTGCCAGCAGTCGGCCCTTCCCTGACACTGAAGCTTTCTTT. Its translation is CASSRPFPDTEAFF. The gene calls are TRBV6-1 and TRBJ1-1; D is undetermined. The CDR3 is made up of 14 amino acids. CDR1 is MNHNS and CDR2 is SASEGT in the germline V gene. Trimming removed 5 bases from V and 3 bases from J, with 13 bases in between.

This clonotype occurred many times. The CDR3 loop reads CASSPPTGGRYEQYF. CDR3 bases: TGTGCCAGCTCACCACCGACAGGGGGTCGTTACGAGCAGTACTTC. The genes are TRBV18 and TRBJ2-7; TRBD1 aligns across 9 bases. After removal of 0 bases from V and 4 bases from J, the junction contained 4 bases not matched to a gene. Germline V lookup: CDR1 KGHSH, CDR2 LQKENI. There are 15 residues in the CDR3.

V usage is TRBV30 and J usage is TRBJ2-1; TRBD1 agrees at 10 bases. Germline values: CDR1 GTSNPN, CDR2 SVGIG (reference sequence). The CDR3 sequence is 14 residues long. Trimming cost V 2 bases and J 4 bases; bases outside gene matches: 2. DNA for the CDR3: TGTGCCTGGAGTTGGACAGGGGGTTACAATGAGCAGTTCTTC. Protein: CAWSWTGGYNEQFF.

This clonotype was detected ten times or more. The gene calls are TRBV28 and TRBJ1-5; D perhaps matches TRBD1 (6 bases). V gave up 3 bases and J gave up 2 bases, with 11 bases separating them. The CDR3 totals 15 residues. The V gene's germline CDR1 is MDHEN and CDR2 SYDVKM. The CDR3 nucleotides read TGTGCCAGCAGTTTCCCGACAGGAGGCAATCAGCCCCAGCATTTT. Protein product: CASSFPTGGNQPQHF.

The chain has TRBV6-1 and TRBJ1-5, with D perhaps TRBD1 (5 bases). CDR1 MNHNS and CDR2 SASEGT come from the germline V gene. The CDR3 consists of 13 residues. Between the trimmed V and J ends, which lost 3 bases and 7 bases, there was a span of 10 bases. Here the CDR3 reads CASSDGGWQPQHF. CDR3 DNA: TGTGCCAGCAGTGACGGGGGGTGGCAGCCCCAGCATTTT.

This clonotype occurred many times. V is TRBV15 and J is TRBJ2-7; D could derive from TRBD1 or TRBD2 (5 bases each). CDR1 and CDR2 (germline): LNHNV, YYDKDF (reference sequence). V lost 1 base and J 4 bases, leaving 17 bases between the germline ends. The CDR3 covers 16 residues. The CDR3 DNA is TGTGCCACCAGCAGAGGGGGGAGTTCGCGGCGATACGAGCAGTACTTC. Translating it yields CATSRGGSSRRYEQYF.

The V call is TRBV9, the J call TRBJ2-1; 10 bases fit TRBD2. The CDR3 is 18 residues long. CDR1 SGDLS and CDR2 YYNGEE come from the germline V gene. The trim removed 0 bases at V and 5 bases at J, leaving 11 bases unmatched. Here the CDR3 reads CASSVGLAGAPLDNEQFF. The DNA of the CDR3 is TGTGCCAGCAGCGTAGGGCTAGCGGGAGCGCCGCTTGACAATGAGCAGTTCTTC.